This T cell receptor (beta chain) was sequenced during a study of blood T cell repertoires in COVID-19. In the original workflow: Reference gene primers were amplified, and this amplification served to estimate nucleated cell counts. Only in-frame clones appear in the TCRdb table, and some are missing; sequencing was by immunoSEQ multiplex PCR. V and J calls and clone size follow that table, whereas D and trimming were derived from the DNA. The sample has some 200,000 clones; 82% are singletons. This clone came up a few times. Sequenced sample: peripheral blood. This clonotype was sampled from a woman in her thirties or forties with acute or convalescent COVID-19.

This CDR3 reads CASREGGVTEAFF. CDR3 sequence (DNA): TGCGCCAGCAGGGAGGGGGGGGTTACTGAAGCTTTCTTT. The chain employs TRBV10-2 and TRBJ1-1; maybe TRBD1 (6 bases). Germline loops: CDR1 WSHSY, CDR2 SAAADI. V gave up 6 bases and J gave up 5 bases, with 13 bases separating them. The length of the CDR3 is 13 residues.